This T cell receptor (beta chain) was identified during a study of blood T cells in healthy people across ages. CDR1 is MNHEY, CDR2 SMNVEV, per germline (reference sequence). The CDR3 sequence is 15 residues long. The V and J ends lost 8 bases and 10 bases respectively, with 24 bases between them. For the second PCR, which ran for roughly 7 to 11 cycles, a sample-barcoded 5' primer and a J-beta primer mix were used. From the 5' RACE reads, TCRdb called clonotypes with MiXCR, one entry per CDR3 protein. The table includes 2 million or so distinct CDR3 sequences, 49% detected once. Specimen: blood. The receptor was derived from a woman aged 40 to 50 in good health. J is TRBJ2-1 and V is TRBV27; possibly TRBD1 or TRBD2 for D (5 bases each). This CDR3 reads CASSNQGRGAGEQFF. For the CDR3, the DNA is TGTGCCAGCTCCAACCAGGGACGAGGGGCTGGGGAGCAGTTCTTC.